The source of this TCR beta chain is a study of T cells in Graves' hyperthyroidism and ophthalmopathy. Overall study results and limits: A model of 13 V-J features distinguished ophthalmopathy from stable hyperthyroidism.

This clonotype showed up many times. Its antigen is not known. Exclusions: uncontrolled infection, other autoimmune disease, pregnancy, lactation. TCR beta CDR3 regions were amplified from RNA transcripts. TCR CDR3 regions were first amplified by RT-PCR with HTBI primers. TCRdb passed the multiplex PCR reads through MiXCR, listing each CDR3 protein once. Of 200,000 to 250,000 distinct CDR3 sequences in the sample, roughly 15% were seen once. Material: blood. The receptor was derived from a woman aged 18-29 years with Graves' ophthalmopathy.

CDR3: CASSFVRNPYEQYF. The CDR3 bases are TGCGCCAGCAGCTTCGTACGGAACCCCTACGAGCAGTACTTC. This chain links TRBV5-1 with TRBJ2-7; no clear D. Trimming cost V 2 bases and J 2 bases, with 11 bases left between them. CDR1 is SGHRS and CDR2 is YFSETQ in the germline V gene. CDR3 size: 14 residues.